This T cell receptor (beta chain) was recovered during a study of shared T cell receptors in the human thymus (dated by TCRdb to the early 2020s). Background for the entire study: The study examined how self-reactive, shared T-cell receptor alpha chains are generated in the human thymus.

Turning to this clone: The antigen it binds to is not known. No base-level quality is on record; no much larger clone is a single base apart.

From a lookup of the germline V gene (reference sequence), CDR1 and CDR2 are SGHKS and YYEKEE. The CDR3 sequence holds 17 residues, the cysteine and phenylalanine included. Left in the record is the CDR3 DNA by itself, 51 bases read in frame from the first base. The V end loses 2 bases and the J end loses 5 bases, and a stretch of 20 bases separates them. Libraries were prepared through the immunoSEQ multiplex PCR assay. The table comes from immuneACCESS by way of TCRdb, which keeps in-frame sequences with V and J called. Part of the clones is missing from these tables; in studies checked, under half for an unresolved V gene and the rest for unknown reasons. This sample lists 700,000 to 750,000 clones; over 75% were detected once. In total, the top ten clones hold roughly 0.01% of the sample. The data also belong to a second study, concerning human thymus T cells. That second report states: In Finland, the donors were immunologically healthy infants who were having open corrective cardiac surgery for congenital heart defects. Thymus tissue was obtained as surgical resects removed during corrective cardiac surgery. V and J gene segment usage appeared biased in both thymic and peripheral blood repertoires. The related research found that thymic TCR repertoires overlapped highly between unrelated individuals. TCR alpha and beta repertoires from fewer than ten infant thymus samples and four related peripheral blood samples were characterized in the study. The cohort included six male and a couple of female infants, with donor ages spanning 7 to 244 days. After being mechanically released from the tissue, thymocytes were kept at -70 degrees C in pellets of about 8.5-32 million cells. A QIAsymphony instrument was used to extract genomic DNA from the frozen cell pellets. The immunoSEQ multiplex PCR assay was used to amplify the TCRB and TCRAD loci from a standardized amount of quality-controlled genomic DNA. The amplicons covered the V(D)J region and were long enough to include the CDR3 and to identify the V and J genes. Amplicon sequencing was performed on an Illumina platform through the commercial immunoSEQ service. Corrections for primer bias and sequencing errors followed previously described methods, while TCRAD and TCRB definitions were based on the IMGT database. Analysis of the repertoires was done with immunoSEQ Analyzer 3.0 and VDJTools and included basic statistics, V/J segment usage, diversity estimates, rarefaction and pairwise overlap. Chao1, ChaoE, Efron-Thisted, Shannon and inverse Simpson indices were used to estimate diversity, which was also estimated on datasets down-sampled to the smallest sample. Repertoire overlap used strict matching of CDR3 nucleotide sequence, V gene and J gene, with Jaccard-based multidimensional scaling clustering. On average, roughly 810,000 unique TCRB clonotypes were obtained from thymus samples, compared with roughly 84,000 from blood samples.

The sequence was collected from a girl younger than two with a congenital heart defect. Donor details come from another sample of the same person, matched by shared clones. The sequencing sample was made of thymocytes. The chain is encoded by TRBV5-5 joined to TRBJ1-5, and perhaps TRBD1 as D gene, on 5 matching bases. CDR3 loop: CASSFTLAGVEDQPQHF. The sequenced DNA is TGTGCCAGCAGCTTCACCCTCGCGGGGGTGGAGGATCAGCCCCAGCATTTT.